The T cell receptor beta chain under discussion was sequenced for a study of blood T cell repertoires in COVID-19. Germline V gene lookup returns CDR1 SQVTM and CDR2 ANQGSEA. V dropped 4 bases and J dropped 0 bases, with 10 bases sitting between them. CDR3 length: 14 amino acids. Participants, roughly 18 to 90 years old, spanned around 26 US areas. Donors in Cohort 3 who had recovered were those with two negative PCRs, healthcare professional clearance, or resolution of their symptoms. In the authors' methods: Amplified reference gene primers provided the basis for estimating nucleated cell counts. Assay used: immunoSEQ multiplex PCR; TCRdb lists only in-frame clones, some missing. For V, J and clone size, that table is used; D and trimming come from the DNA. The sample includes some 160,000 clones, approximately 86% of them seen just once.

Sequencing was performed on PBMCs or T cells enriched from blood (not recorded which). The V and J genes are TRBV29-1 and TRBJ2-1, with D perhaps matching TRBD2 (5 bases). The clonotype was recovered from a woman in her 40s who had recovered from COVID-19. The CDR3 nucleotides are TGCAGCGTTGCCGGGATGAGCTCCTACAATGAGCAGTTCTTC. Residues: CSVAGMSSYNEQFF.